Presented here are 27 T cell receptor beta chains from one specimen sequenced in a study of cytomegalovirus exposure and HLA in healthy donors. The PCR used 60 Vbeta and 13 Jbeta primers. The method was immunoSEQ multiplex PCR; TCRdb's version includes in-frame clones alone and lacks a portion of them. This sample has approximately 110,000 clones, with under 85% found just once. The sequenced material came from PBMCs. These receptors were obtained from a man aged 35 to 55 in good health and CMV-seronegative.

This clone showed up just a few times. The rearrangement joins TRBV6-1 to TRBJ2-7, with TRBD1 identical over 9 bases. Germline V gene lookup returns CDR1 MNHNS and CDR2 SASEGT. This CDR3 comprises 14 residues. Germline trimming cut 5 bases from V and 9 bases from J; bases unmatched to any gene: 11. CDR3 coding DNA: TGTGCCAGCAGTACCCCGGGACAGGGTATTATGCAGTACTTC. It encodes CASSTPGQGIMQYF.

J is TRBJ2-2 and V is TRBV9; TRBD1 agrees at 9 bases. CDR1 is SGDLS, CDR2 YYNGEE, per germline. CDR3 length: 19 residues. Trimming at V came to 4 bases and at J to 3 bases, leaving 16 bases not matched to a gene. The CDR3 loop is CASSPRGAPGQGYTGELFF. In DNA form, the CDR3 reads TGTGCCAGCAGCCCCAGGGGCGCTCCGGGACAGGGCTACACCGGGGAGCTGTTTTTT.

This chain links TRBV6-5 with TRBJ2-5; TRBD2 matches 7 bases. V was clipped by 2 bases and J by 4 bases; unmatched bases: 4. The CDR3 length is 14 residues. Germline values: CDR1 MNHEY, CDR2 SVGAGI. For the CDR3, the DNA is TGTGCCAGCAGTTACAACGGGGGGAGAGAGACCCAGTACTTC. Translated: CASSYNGGRETQYF.

V and J are TRBV25-1 and TRBJ2-1, with 10 bases lining up with TRBD2. CDR3 length equals 17 residues. Trimming at V came to 7 bases and at J to 3 bases, leaving 12 bases not matched to a gene. In germline, CDR1 is MGHDK, CDR2 SYGVNS. CDR3 nucleotide sequence: TGTGCCAGCACCCCACGTGAAGCGGGGGGGAACTACAATGAGCAGTTCTTC. As protein: CASTPREAGGNYNEQFF.

This chain uses TRBV7-2 with TRBJ1-5; possibly TRBD1 for D (5 bases). CDR3 length equals 15 residues. Trimming removed 3 bases at V and 0 bases at J, with 9 bases between. Germline CDR1 reads SGHTA; CDR2 reads FQGNSA. The CDR3 protein is CASSFGHYSNQPQHF. The DNA of the CDR3 is TGTGCCAGCAGCTTTGGACATTATAGCAATCAGCCCCAGCATTTT.

This clone was detected a few times. The junction departs from the called germline gene at one end, perhaps through a read error. This chain joins TRBV6-1 and TRBJ1-3; tentative D call: TRBD1 (6 bases). CDR1 is MNHNS, CDR2 SASEGT, per germline. This CDR3 contains 15 residues. CDR3 residues: CASSPTGTSGNTVYF. In DNA, the CDR3 is TGTGCCAGCAGTCCCACAGGGACCTCTGGAAACACCGTATATTTT.

This clone turned up a few times. This rearrangement joins TRBV5-4 to TRBJ2-2, with TRBD1 as a possible D gene (5 bases). V was trimmed by 5 bases and J by 3 bases, leaving 17 bases between them. Germline V gives CDR1 SGHNT, CDR2 YYREEE (reference sequence). This CDR3 is built from 16 residues. The CDR3 loop reads CASSPPWGADTGELFF. CDR3 bases: TGTGCCAGCAGTCCTCCGTGGGGCGCGGACACCGGGGAGCTGTTTTTT.

The chain is built from TRBV7-3 and TRBJ2-1, with a tentative D call TRBD1 (6 bases). Germline CDR1 is SGHTA and CDR2 is FQGTGA. The CDR3 is 14 amino acids. V was trimmed by 5 bases and J by 7 bases, leaving 15 bases between them. CDR3 residues: CASSRGTGQNEQFF. DNA for the CDR3: TGTGCCAGCAGCAGGGGAACAGGGCAGAATGAGCAGTTCTTC.

The chain combines TRBV4-1 with TRBJ1-4, with 7 bases identical to TRBD1. Germline assignment: CDR1 MGHRA and CDR2 YSYEKL. The V and J ends lost 1 base and 7 bases, in that order; junction bases with no gene match: 9. The CDR3 totals 16 residues. CDR3 protein: CASSQVQTGTSEKLFF. Written as DNA, the CDR3 is TGCGCCAGCAGCCAAGTCCAGACAGGGACATCTGAAAAACTGTTTTTT.

The chain links TRBV4-3 to TRBJ1-2; D remains unclear. Germline V CDR1 and CDR2: LGHNA, YSLEER. The CDR3 loop spans 14 amino acids. The germline V and J ends were trimmed by 1 base and 2 bases, with 8 bases remaining between them. This chain's CDR3 is CASSQGRFNYGYTF. The CDR3 bases are TGCGCCAGCAGCCAAGGTCGGTTCAACTATGGCTACACCTTC.

This chain links TRBV7-6 with TRBJ1-3; 9 bases are shared with TRBD1. This CDR3 region has 17 residues. The germline V gene encodes CDR1 SGHVS and CDR2 FNYEAQ. V lost 1 base and J lost 6; bases outside the gene matches: 10. The CDR3 sequence is CASSLGGTGIGQNTIYF. CDR3 DNA: TGTGCCAGCAGCTTAGGAGGGACAGGGATAGGTCAAAACACCATATATTTT.

The chain uses TRBV15 and TRBJ1-6, with D possibly TRBD1 on 5 matching bases. V was trimmed by 0 bases and J by 4 bases, leaving 7 bases between them. CDR3 length: 15 residues. CDR1 is LNHNV, CDR2 YYDKDF, per germline (reference sequence). The CDR3 spells CATSRDRGYNSPLHF. CDR3 in DNA: TGTGCCACCAGCAGAGATAGGGGTTATAATTCACCCCTCCACTTT.

This clone was recorded a few times. The gene calls are TRBV7-9 and TRBJ1-6; D unclear. The V gene lost 4 bases and the J gene lost 5 bases, with 9 bases spanning the gap. This CDR3 region has 14 residues. Germline values: CDR1 SEHNR, CDR2 FQNEAQ (reference sequence). The CDR3 bases are TGTGCCAGCAGCTCAGCACCTAATAATTCACCCCTCCACTTT. Its translation is CASSSAPNNSPLHF.

The CDR3 spells CASSETGDTEAFF. DNA for the CDR3: TGTGCCAGCAGCGAGACAGGGGACACTGAAGCTTTCTTT. The genes are TRBV6-1 and TRBJ1-1; 8 bases are shared with TRBD1. The V segment lost 6 bases and the J segment 3 bases; nucleotides outside the gene matches: 3. The germline V gene encodes CDR1 MNHNS and CDR2 SASEGT. The CDR3 extends over 13 amino acids.

The chain is built from TRBV28 and TRBJ2-7, with 7 bases aligning to TRBD2. The germline gives CDR1 MDHEN, CDR2 SYDVKM. The V gene end was trimmed by 6 bases and the J gene end by 6 bases; junction bases not matched to a gene: 8. The CDR3 loop spans 13 amino acids. The chain's CDR3 is CASRLTPGGEQYF. DNA of the CDR3: TGTGCCAGCAGACTTACTCCGGGGGGCGAGCAGTACTTC. The whole variable domain, remainder taken from reference TRBV28 and TRBJ2-7, is DVKVTQSSRYLVKRTGEKVFLECVQDMDHENMFWYRQDPGLGLRLIYFSYDVKMKEKGDIPEGYSVSREKKERFSLILESASTNQTSMYLCASRLTPGGEQYFGPGTRLTVT.

V is TRBV7-9 and J is TRBJ2-2; 7 positions match TRBD1. V lost 6 bases and J lost 1; bases outside the gene matches: 5. The CDR3 contains 15 residues. Per germline, CDR1 SEHNR and CDR2 FQNEAQ (reference sequence). In DNA, the CDR3 is TGTGCCAGCAGTCTAGACAGGGTGAACACCGGGGAGCTGTTTTTT. It codes for CASSLDRVNTGELFF.

This chain links TRBV4-3 with TRBJ2-7; 7 bases line up with TRBD2. J gave up 3 bases and V 1 base, and 12 bases lay outside the gene matches. Per the germline V gene, CDR1 is LGHNA and CDR2 is YSLEER. The CDR3 is 17 residues long. As DNA, the CDR3 is TGCGCCAGCAGCCAAGTCAATACCGGGGGGATTCGCTACGAGCAGTACTTC. It translates to CASSQVNTGGIRYEQYF.

V is TRBV7-8 and J is TRBJ2-5, with 14 bases lining up with TRBD2. The V and J ends lost 5 bases and 5 bases, in that order; junction bases with no gene match: 4. The CDR3 is 15 amino acids. Looked up from germline, CDR1 is SGHVS and CDR2 is FQNEAQ. CDR3 nucleotides: TGTGCCAGCAGCGCTGGGACTAGCGGGGGTGAGACCCAGTACTTC. This gives the protein CASSAGTSGGETQYF. The full variable domain, its missing parts supplied by reference TRBV7-8 and TRBJ2-5, is GAGVSQSPRYKVAKRGQDVALRCDPISGHVSLFWYQQALGQGPEFLTYFQNEAQLDKSGLPSDRFFAERPEGSVSTLKIQRTQQEDSAVYLCASSAGTSGGETQYFGPGTRLLVL.

The J gene is TRBJ1-2, the V gene TRBV19; D ambiguous. Germline V gene sequence: CDR1 LNHDA, CDR2 SQIVND (reference sequence). Trimming pared 9 bases from V and 0 bases from J, leaving 8 bases between. This CDR3 is built from 12 residues. CDR3 DNA: TGTGCCAGCAGAAGTACTAACTATGGCTACACCTTC. The encoded protein is CASRSTNYGYTF.

The chain carries TRBV7-2 and TRBJ2-7; no clear D. Germline V CDR1 and CDR2: SGHTA, FQGNSA. With 2 bases removed from V and 4 bases from J, the gap between germline ends came to 9 bases. This CDR3 region has 13 residues. The CDR3 spells CASSLFRVYEQYF. The CDR3 nucleotides read TGTGCCAGCAGCTTATTTAGAGTTTACGAGCAGTACTTC. The complete variable domain, with remaining parts taken from reference TRBV7-2 and TRBJ2-7, reads GAGVSQSPSNKVTEKGKDVELRCDPISGHTALYWYRQSLGQGLEFLIYFQGNSAPDKSGLPSDRFSAERTGGSVSTLTIQRTQQEDSAVYLCASSLFRVYEQYFGPGTRLTVT.

This clone was seen a few times. This chain connects TRBV5-4 to TRBJ2-1; D might be TRBD2 (6 bases). CDR1 and CDR2 (germline): SGHNT, YYREEE (reference sequence). The V end was cut by 4 bases, the J end by 9 bases, with 11 bases between. This CDR3 is built from 12 residues. The CDR3 loop reads CASSGMGGEQFF. The CDR3 DNA reads as TGTGCCAGCAGCGGGATGGGGGGTGAGCAGTTCTTC.

The genes are TRBV7-9 and TRBJ1-2, with TRBD1 matching over 9 bases. Germline CDR1 and CDR2: SEHNR and FQNEAQ (reference sequence). The CDR3 is 14 residues long. The trim removed 5 bases at V and 5 bases at J, leaving 6 bases unmatched. The CDR3 sequence is CASSPDRGWYGYTF. CDR3 in DNA: TGTGCCAGCAGCCCGGACAGGGGCTGGTATGGCTACACCTTC.

This clone appeared a few times. The genes are TRBV29-1 and TRBJ2-7; D not resolved. V lost 4 bases and J 0 bases, leaving 4 bases between the germline ends. Germline V CDR1 and CDR2: SQVTM, ANQGSEA. This CDR3 has 11 amino acids. The CDR3 coding sequence is TGCAGCGTTGTACTCTCCTACGAGCAGTACTTC. Translated: CSVVLSYEQYF.

A few counts support this clone. CDR3 sequence (DNA): TGTGCCAGCAGCGCCGGGACAGGGCCCCATAGCAATCAGCCCCAGCATTTT. It specifies CASSAGTGPHSNQPQHF. This sequence joins TRBV7-8 and TRBJ1-5, with 9 bases identical to TRBD1. Losses at the gene ends were 5 bases for V and 0 bases for J; bases not matched to a gene: 8. CDR1 and CDR2 (germline): SGHVS, FQNEAQ. The CDR3 has 17 amino acids.

This CDR3 is CASSSTPQGAQETQYF. CDR3 DNA: TGCGCCAGCAGCTCGACACCTCAGGGGGCCCAAGAGACCCAGTACTTC. J is TRBJ2-5 and V is TRBV5-1; 8 nucleotides align to TRBD1. J was trimmed by 1 base and V by 3 bases; bases with no gene match: 8. The CDR3 has 16 residues. CDR1 and CDR2 from the germline V gene are SGHRS and YFSETQ.

The chain has TRBV19 and TRBJ2-5; 14 bases match TRBD2. The CDR3 contains 16 residues. V lost 4 bases and J lost 6; bases outside the gene matches: 7. CDR1 is LNHDA, CDR2 SQIVND, per germline (reference sequence). CDR3 sequence (DNA): TGTGCCAGTAGTACCCGGACTAGCGGGGGGTACAAGACCCAGTACTTC. It translates to CASSTRTSGGYKTQYF. Combining the CDR3 with reference TRBV19 and TRBJ2-5 gives the whole variable domain DGGITQSPKYLFRKEGQNVTLSCEQNLNHDAMYWYRQDPGQGLRLIYYSQIVNDFQKGDIAEGYSVSREKKESFPLTVTSAQKNPTAFYLCASSTRTSGGYKTQYFGPGTRLLVL.

This chain connects TRBV5-1 to TRBJ2-1; D possibly corresponds to TRBD2 (6 bases). The germline V gene encodes CDR1 SGHRS and CDR2 YFSETQ. The CDR3 totals 15 residues. V was shortened by 5 bases and J by 0 bases, with 12 bases between the two germline ends. CDR3 residues: CASRFAGSSYNEQFF. The DNA for the CDR3 is TGCGCCAGCAGGTTCGCGGGGAGCTCCTACAATGAGCAGTTCTTC.